Each of the 30 T cell receptor beta chains below was sequenced from the same sample in a study of shared clonotypes between healthy human individuals. Assay: immunoSEQ multiplex PCR; the TCRdb copy retains only in-frame clones and omits some. The sample has some 2,500,000 clones; under 95% are singletons. The material sequenced was naive CD4+ T cells from PBMCs. Subset noted: CD45RA+ positively selected. These receptors all stem from a man aged 18 to 35 in good health. Some clones in this sample may be carry-over from other donors' samples.

This rearrangement joins TRBV5-4 to TRBJ2-1, with TRBD1 matching over 7 bases. Germline CDR1 reads SGHNT; CDR2 reads YYREEE (reference sequence). V shed 4 bases, J shed 3 bases, and the junction held 4 bases outside the gene matches. This CDR3 region has 14 residues. The CDR3 is CASSRAGGYNEQFF. For the CDR3, the DNA is TGTGCCAGCAGCAGAGCAGGGGGCTACAATGAGCAGTTCTTC.

The rearrangement joins TRBV15 to TRBJ1-5; tentative D call: TRBD1 (6 bases). The CDR3 has 16 amino acids. With 2 bases removed from V and 5 bases from J, the gap between germline ends came to 16 bases. Germline loops: CDR1 LNHNV, CDR2 YYDKDF (reference sequence). The DNA of the CDR3 is TGTGCCACCAGCAGACCCTACAGGGATCGGCATCAGCCCCAGCATTTT. It encodes CATSRPYRDRHQPQHF. Full variable domain (rest looked up from reference TRBV15 and TRBJ1-5): DAMVIQNPRYQVTQFGKPVTLSCSQTLNHNVMYWYQQKSSQAPKLLFHYYDKDFNNEADTPDNFQSRRPNTSFCFLDIRSPGLGDTAMYLCATSRPYRDRHQPQHFGDGTRLSIL.

The rearrangement uses TRBV4-2 and TRBJ2-7, with TRBD1 as a possible D gene (7 bases). This CDR3 comprises 18 residues. Germline V gene data show CDR1 as LGHNA and CDR2 as YNFKEQ. Trimming left V 0 bases short and J 5 bases short, with 23 bases between. The chain's CDR3 is CASSQERSGAGGLNEQYF. For the CDR3, the DNA is TGTGCCAGCAGCCAAGAGCGGTCGGGAGCAGGGGGACTCAACGAGCAGTACTTC.

V and J are TRBV19 and TRBJ2-5; 9 bases match TRBD1. Germline V gene data show CDR1 as LNHDA and CDR2 as SQIVND (reference sequence). The CDR3 length is 14 residues. V shed 4 bases and J 4 bases; nucleotides not matched to a gene: 4. The CDR3 region has the DNA TGTGCCAGTAGTACCGGACAGGGGCGAGAGACCCAGTACTTC. Encoded protein: CASSTGQGRETQYF.

This rearrangement joins TRBV4-1 to TRBJ1-5; TRBD1 is a possible D gene (5 bases). Germline V lookup: CDR1 MGHRA, CDR2 YSYEKL. The CDR3 loop spans 14 amino acids. The V end lost 0 bases, the J end lost 7 bases, and 10 bases lay between the germline ends. CDR3 sequence reads: CASSQDNRGQPQHF. The CDR3 DNA is TGCGCCAGCAGCCAAGATAATAGGGGCCAGCCCCAGCATTTT.

This clone was detected only once. The CDR3 region is CASSQGRQETQYF. The CDR3 DNA is TGTGCCAGCTCACAAGGGCGGCAAGAGACCCAGTACTTC. This chain joins TRBV18 and TRBJ2-5; D is undetermined. From germline, CDR1 is KGHSH and CDR2 LQKENI. V was pared by 4 bases and J by 2 bases, with 8 bases between. This CDR3 comprises 13 residues.

This clone occurred once. The chain employs TRBV12-5 and TRBJ2-1; the match to TRBD2 covers 12 bases. CDR1 and CDR2 (germline): LGHNT, FRNRAP. The CDR3 is 17 residues long. V was pared by 5 bases and J by 11 bases, with 16 bases of the junction left unmatched. DNA of the CDR3: TGTGCTAGTGGTCCCTCCGGGACTAGCGGGCCCGGCACCAAGCAGTTCTTC. Its protein product is CASGPSGTSGPGTKQFF.

The sample holds one count of this clone. The chain links TRBV7-2 to TRBJ2-2; no clear D. V lost 6 bases and J lost 5, with 7 bases in between. The germline CDR1 and CDR2 sequences are SGHTA and FQGNSA. The CDR3 contains 12 residues. CDR3 sequence (DNA): TGTGCCAGCAGGTGGGGAACCGGGGAGCTGTTTTTT. This codes for CASRWGTGELFF.

J is TRBJ2-3 and V is TRBV2; 9 positions agree with TRBD2. The CDR3 is made up of 16 amino acids. Germline V gene data show CDR1 as SNHLY and CDR2 as FYNNEI. With 2 bases clipped from V and 4 bases from J, the junction kept 7 bases outside the gene matches. The CDR3 loop reads CASSEISGRRADTQYF. CDR3 nucleotide sequence: TGTGCCAGCAGTGAAATAAGCGGGAGGAGGGCAGATACGCAGTATTTT.

This chain links TRBV18 with TRBJ2-3; D is possibly TRBD1 (6 bases). V lost 6 bases and J lost 2, with 15 bases in between. This CDR3 contains 15 residues. Germline V gene sequence: CDR1 KGHSH, CDR2 LQKENI. Here the CDR3 reads CASSQAGTLTDTQYF. The DNA of the CDR3 is TGTGCCAGCTCCCAAGCAGGGACACTCACAGATACGCAGTATTTT.

V usage is TRBV4-2 and J usage is TRBJ1-2; 10 bases match TRBD1. Germline V gene sequence: CDR1 LGHNA, CDR2 YNFKEQ. The CDR3 has 16 amino acids. V dropped 0 bases and J dropped 4; count of bases not matched to a gene: 5. The DNA of the CDR3 is TGTGCCAGCAGCCAAGATTGGACAGGGGGAATCTATGGCTACACCTTC. Residues: CASSQDWTGGIYGYTF.

V gene TRBV29-1 combines with J gene TRBJ1-1; D possibly corresponds to TRBD1 (5 bases). This CDR3 has 14 amino acids. The germline V and J ends were trimmed by 7 bases and 1 base, with 16 bases remaining between them. Germline assignment: CDR1 SQVTM and CDR2 ANQGSEA. The CDR3 loop reads CSAQKGLTNTEAFF. The CDR3 nucleotides read TGCAGCGCACAAAAGGGACTGACGAACACTGAAGCTTTCTTT. The whole variable domain, remainder taken from reference TRBV29-1 and TRBJ1-1, is SAVISQKPSRDICQRGTSLTIQCQVDSQVTMMFWYRQQPGQSLTLIATANQGSEATYESGFVIDKFPISRPNLTFSTLTVSNMSPEDSSIYLCSAQKGLTNTEAFFGQGTRLTVV.

The V call is TRBV9, the J call TRBJ2-3, with TRBD2 matching 12 bases. CDR1 and CDR2 (germline): SGDLS, YYNGEE. J gave up 7 bases and V 4 bases, and 10 bases lay outside the gene matches. The CDR3 sequence is 16 residues long. The CDR3 DNA follows: TGTGCCAGCAGCTCCCGGACTAGCGGGAATACTCATACGCAGTATTTT. This encodes CASSSRTSGNTHTQYF.

The CDR3 sequence is CASSSSGAGANVLTF. CDR3 in DNA: TGTGCCAGCAGCTCCTCAGGAGCTGGGGCCAACGTCCTGACTTTC. This chain joins TRBV28 and TRBJ2-6; D is undetermined. The V end was cut by 6 bases, the J end by 2 bases, with 11 bases between. Germline CDR1 is MDHEN and CDR2 is SYDVKM. The CDR3 consists of 15 residues.

The CDR3 nucleotides are TGTGCCAGCAGCCAAGATCCTGTTGCGGGTAGCGGACGGCCCGGCGAGCAGTTCTTC. Protein sequence: CASSQDPVAGSGRPGEQFF. The V and J genes are TRBV4-2 and TRBJ2-1; D is possibly TRBD2 (6 bases). CDR3 length equals 19 residues. The V gene's germline CDR1 is LGHNA and CDR2 YNFKEQ. Trimming took off 0 bases at V and 10 bases at J, with 28 bases between the two ends.

The chain links TRBV27 to TRBJ1-5, with no clear D. The CDR3 contains 16 residues. CDR1 MNHEY and CDR2 SMNVEV come from the germline V gene (reference sequence). V was shortened by 1 base and J by 0 bases, with 10 bases between the two germline ends. CDR3: CASSLLTTNSNQPQHF. The CDR3 region has the DNA TGTGCCAGCAGTTTATTGACAACTAATAGCAATCAGCCCCAGCATTTT.

The chain links TRBV18 to TRBJ2-7; 7 bases line up with TRBD1. The CDR3 consists of 14 residues. Germline V gene lookup returns CDR1 KGHSH and CDR2 LQKENI. With V trimmed by 6 bases and J by 6 bases, 11 bases remained unmatched. The CDR3 region has the DNA TGTGCCAGCTCCCAACGACAGGGATTGGCCGAGCAGTACTTC. Translation: CASSQRQGLAEQYF. Variable domain in full (rest from reference TRBV18 and TRBJ2-7): NAGVMQNPRHLVRRRGQEARLRCSPMKGHSHVYWYRQLPEEGLKFMVYLQKENIIDESGMPKERFSAEFPKEGPSILRIQQVVRGDSAAYFCASSQRQGLAEQYFGPGTRLTVT.

The chain has TRBV6-5 and TRBJ1-1; D gene ambiguous. V was clipped by 6 bases and J by 7 bases, with 12 bases between them. Looked up from germline, CDR1 is MNHEY and CDR2 is SVGAGI. This CDR3 region has 12 residues. The chain's CDR3 is CASSSRTGEAFF. CDR3 bases: TGTGCCAGCAGCTCACGGACGGGTGAAGCTTTCTTT.

J is TRBJ2-1 and V is TRBV11-3, with 7 bases fitting TRBD1. Germline V gene data show CDR1 as SGHNT and CDR2 as YENEEA. J lost 7 bases, V lost 0 bases, and 6 bases had no gene match. This CDR3 is 15 amino acids long. The CDR3 region has the DNA TGTGCCAGCAGCTTAGATAGGCTCAGGGGGAATGAGCAGTTCTTC. Protein: CASSLDRLRGNEQFF.

In this sample, this clone turned up once. The chain is built from TRBV5-1 and TRBJ1-2; no definite D call. CDR1 and CDR2 (germline): SGHRS, YFSETQ. With 2 bases removed from V and 4 bases from J, the gap between germline ends came to 15 bases. The CDR3 runs to 15 residues. CDR3 residues: CASSLSMKSIYGYTF. CDR3 DNA sequence: TGCGCCAGCAGCTTAAGCATGAAGTCGATCTATGGCTACACCTTC.

V usage is TRBV7-9 and J usage is TRBJ2-6; D is perhaps TRBD1 (6 bases). Trimming stripped 5 bases from V and 0 bases from J, with 11 bases between. The germline CDR1 and CDR2 sequences are SEHNR and FQNEAQ (reference sequence). This CDR3 has 16 amino acids. CDR3: CASSRGQYSGANVLTF. The CDR3 nucleotides read TGTGCCAGCAGCAGAGGACAGTACTCTGGGGCCAACGTCCTGACTTTC. Together with reference TRBV7-9 and TRBJ2-6, the CDR3 gives the full variable domain: DTGVSQNPRHKITKRGQNVTFRCDPISEHNRLYWYRQTLGQGPEFLTYFQNEAQLEKSRLLSDRFSAERPKGSFSTLEIQRTEQGDSAMYLCASSRGQYSGANVLTFGAGSRLTVL.

Notes on this clone: The sample carries other DNA sequences with the same CDR3. The chain couples TRBV7-2 to TRBJ1-5; D ambiguous. V lost 1 base and J lost 0, with 4 bases in between. In germline, CDR1 is SGHTA, CDR2 FQGNSA. The CDR3 loop spans 14 amino acids. CDR3 amino acids: CASSLVVSNQPQHF. The CDR3 nucleotides read TGTGCCAGCAGCTTAGTCGTTAGCAATCAGCCCCAGCATTTT.

Comments on this clone: The same CDR3 is also encoded by other DNA sequences in this sample. This chain uses TRBV9 with TRBJ2-3; D is unclear. V lost 0 bases and J lost 5, with 7 bases in between. The CDR3 has 13 residues. CDR1 SGDLS and CDR2 YYNGEE come from the germline V gene. In DNA form, the CDR3 reads TGTGCCAGCAGCGTAGATGGCCGAGATACGCAGTATTTT. It specifies CASSVDGRDTQYF.

The rearrangement uses TRBV6-4 and TRBJ2-2, with D tentatively TRBD1 or TRBD2 (5 bases each). The germline V gene encodes CDR1 MRHNA and CDR2 SNTAGT. The CDR3 loop spans 14 amino acids. The germline V and J ends were trimmed by 4 bases and 3 bases, with 9 bases remaining between them. The chain's CDR3 is CASSAGDHTGELFF. CDR3 DNA sequence: TGTGCCAGCAGTGCCGGGGACCACACCGGGGAGCTGTTTTTT.

In the case of this clone: The same CDR3 can be traced to other DNA sequences in this sample. The rearrangement joins TRBV5-1 to TRBJ1-1, with 9 bases aligning to TRBD1. The CDR3 consists of 16 residues. Per the germline V gene, CDR1 is SGHRS and CDR2 is YFSETQ. J gave up 0 bases and V 1 base, and 4 bases lay outside the gene matches. The CDR3 nucleotides read TGCGCCAGCAGCTTGAGACAGGGGGGGTTGAACACTGAAGCTTTCTTT. This sequence encodes CASSLRQGGLNTEAFF.

The rearrangement joins TRBV28 to TRBJ1-2; 9 positions match TRBD1. Germline lookup yields CDR1 MDHEN and CDR2 SYDVKM. V was clipped by 2 bases and J by 3 bases; unmatched bases: 4. The CDR3 length is 15 residues. In nucleotides, the CDR3 is TGTGCCAGCAGTTTAGGGACAGGGAACTACTATGGCTACACCTTC. Encoded protein: CASSLGTGNYYGYTF.

This sequence joins TRBV5-5 and TRBJ2-7; a possible D gene is TRBD2 (5 bases). In germline, CDR1 is SGHKS, CDR2 YYEKEE (reference sequence). V was shortened by 6 bases and J by 3 bases, with 13 bases between the two germline ends. There are 13 residues in the CDR3. The CDR3 DNA reads TGTGCCAGCACCTCACTAGTCGTCTACGAGCAGTACTTC. Protein sequence: CASTSLVVYEQYF.

The chain recombines TRBV4-1 with TRBJ2-1, with 7 bases identical to TRBD2. Germline CDR1 and CDR2: MGHRA and YSYEKL. The J segment lost 9 bases and the V segment lost 1 base, leaving 9 bases of the junction unmatched. The CDR3 covers 15 residues. The CDR3 sequence is CASSQVVLALGEQFF. In DNA form, the CDR3 reads TGCGCCAGCAGCCAAGTAGTACTAGCGTTGGGTGAGCAGTTCTTC.

This chain uses TRBV6-6 with TRBJ2-1, with 10 bases fitting TRBD2. The V segment lost 5 bases and the J segment 1 base; nucleotides outside the gene matches: 5. This CDR3 is 16 amino acids long. Germline V CDR1 and CDR2: MNHNY, SVGAGI (reference sequence). Here the CDR3 DNA reads TGTGCCAGCAGTGTGTATAGCGGGGGGTCCTACAATGAGCAGTTCTTC. Residues: CASSVYSGGSYNEQFF.

V is TRBV7-9 and J is TRBJ2-1; possible D gene TRBD2, 6 bases. Germline-derived CDR1 and CDR2 are SEHNR and FQNEAQ (reference sequence). The CDR3 totals 15 residues. Trimming took off 5 bases at V and 4 bases at J, with 15 bases between the two ends. The CDR3 here is CASSPVGGPYNEQFF. The CDR3 DNA reads as TGTGCCAGCAGCCCCGTCGGGGGACCGTACAATGAGCAGTTCTTC. The full variable domain, in which reference TRBV7-9 and TRBJ2-1 provide the parts outside the CDR3, is DTGVSQNPRHKITKRGQNVTFRCDPISEHNRLYWYRQTLGQGPEFLTYFQNEAQLEKSRLLSDRFSAERPKGSFSTLEIQRTEQGDSAMYLCASSPVGGPYNEQFFGPGTRLTVL.